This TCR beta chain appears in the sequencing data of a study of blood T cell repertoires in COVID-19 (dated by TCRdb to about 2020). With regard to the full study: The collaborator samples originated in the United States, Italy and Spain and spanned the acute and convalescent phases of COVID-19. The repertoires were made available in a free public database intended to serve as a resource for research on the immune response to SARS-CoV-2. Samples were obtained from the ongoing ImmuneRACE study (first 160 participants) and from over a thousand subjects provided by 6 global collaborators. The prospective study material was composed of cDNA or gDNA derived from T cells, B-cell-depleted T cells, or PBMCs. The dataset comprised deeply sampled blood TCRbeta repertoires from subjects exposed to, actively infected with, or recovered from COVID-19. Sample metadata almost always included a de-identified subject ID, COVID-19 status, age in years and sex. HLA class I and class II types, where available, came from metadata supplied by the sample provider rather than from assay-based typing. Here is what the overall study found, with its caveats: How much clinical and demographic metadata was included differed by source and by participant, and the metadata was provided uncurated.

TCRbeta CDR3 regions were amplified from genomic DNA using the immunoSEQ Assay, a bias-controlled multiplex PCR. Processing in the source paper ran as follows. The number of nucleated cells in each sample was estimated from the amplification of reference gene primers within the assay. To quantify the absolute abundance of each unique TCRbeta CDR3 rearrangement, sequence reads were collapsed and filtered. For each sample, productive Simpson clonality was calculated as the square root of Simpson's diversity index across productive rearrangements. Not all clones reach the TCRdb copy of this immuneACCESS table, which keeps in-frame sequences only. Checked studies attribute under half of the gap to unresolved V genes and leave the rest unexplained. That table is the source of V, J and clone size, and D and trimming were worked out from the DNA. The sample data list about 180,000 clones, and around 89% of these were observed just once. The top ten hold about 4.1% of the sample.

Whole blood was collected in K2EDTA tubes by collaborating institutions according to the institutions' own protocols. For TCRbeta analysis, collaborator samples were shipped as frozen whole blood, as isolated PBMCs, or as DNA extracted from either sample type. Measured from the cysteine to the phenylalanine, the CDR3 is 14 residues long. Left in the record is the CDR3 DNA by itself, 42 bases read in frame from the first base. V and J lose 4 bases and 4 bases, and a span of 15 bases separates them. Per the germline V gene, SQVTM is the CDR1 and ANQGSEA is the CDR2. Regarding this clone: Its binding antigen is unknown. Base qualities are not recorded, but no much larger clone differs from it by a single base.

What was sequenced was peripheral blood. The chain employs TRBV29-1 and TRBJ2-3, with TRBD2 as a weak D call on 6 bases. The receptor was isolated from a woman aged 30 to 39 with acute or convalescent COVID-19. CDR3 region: CSVVEGGRADTQYF. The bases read TGCAGCGTTGTAGAGGGAGGCCGGGCAGATACGCAGTATTTT.